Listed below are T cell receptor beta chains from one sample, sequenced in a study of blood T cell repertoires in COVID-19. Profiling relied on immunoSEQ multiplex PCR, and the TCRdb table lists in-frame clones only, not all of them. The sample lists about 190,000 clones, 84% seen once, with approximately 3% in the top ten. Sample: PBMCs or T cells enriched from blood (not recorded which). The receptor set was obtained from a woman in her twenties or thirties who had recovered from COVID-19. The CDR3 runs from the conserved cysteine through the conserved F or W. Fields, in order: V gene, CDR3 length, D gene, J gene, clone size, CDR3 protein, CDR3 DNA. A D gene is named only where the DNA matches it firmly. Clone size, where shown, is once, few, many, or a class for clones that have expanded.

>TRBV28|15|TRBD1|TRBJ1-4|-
CASRAPTGGLGELFF
TGTGCCAGCAGGGCGCCGACAGGGGGACTGGGGGAACTGTTTTTT
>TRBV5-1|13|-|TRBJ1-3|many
CASSIDRGNTIYF
TGCGCCAGCAGCATAGACAGAGGAAACACCATATATTTT
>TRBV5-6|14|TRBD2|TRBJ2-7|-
CASTGGSGNYEQYF
TGTGCCAGCACCGGGGGTAGCGGGAACTACGAGCAGTACTTC
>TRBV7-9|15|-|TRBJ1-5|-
CASSRGPPSDQPQHF
TGTGCCAGCAGCAGGGGACCGCCTAGCGATCAGCCCCAGCATTTT
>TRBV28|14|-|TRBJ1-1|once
CASSLRGAYTEAFF
TGTGCCAGCAGTTTACGGGGGGCCTACACTGAAGCTTTCTTT
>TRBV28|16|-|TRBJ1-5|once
CASSDPGRQGTQPQHF
TGTGCCAGCAGTGACCCGGGGCGGCAGGGGACTCAGCCCCAGCATTTT
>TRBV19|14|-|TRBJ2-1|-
CASSIRTNYNEQFF
TGTGCCAGTAGTATACGGACAAACTACAATGAGCAGTTCTTC
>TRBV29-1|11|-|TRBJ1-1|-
CSVWGVTEAFF
TGCAGCGTGTGGGGGGTAACTGAAGCTTTCTTT
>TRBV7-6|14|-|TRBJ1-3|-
CASSLGTGGNTIYF
TGTGCCAGCAGCTTAGGAACAGGGGGAAACACCATATATTTT
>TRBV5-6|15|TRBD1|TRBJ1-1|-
CASSPAGGADTEAFF
TGTGCCAGCAGCCCCGCAGGGGGCGCGGACACTGAAGCTTTCTTT
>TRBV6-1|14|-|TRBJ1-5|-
CASSETRSNQPQHF
TGTGCCAGCAGTGAGACACGAAGCAATCAGCCCCAGCATTTT
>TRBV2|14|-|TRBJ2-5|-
CASSAVPGVETQYF
TGTGCCAGCAGTGCGGTGCCGGGGGTGGAGACCCAGTACTTC
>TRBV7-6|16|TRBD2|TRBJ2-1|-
CASSLPSAVGGDEQFF
TGTGCCAGCAGCTTACCCTCTGCGGTGGGGGGGGATGAGCAGTTCTTC